The entry below gives a single TCR beta chain sequence along with its context. Its antigen is not identified. The V end lost 5 bases, the J end lost 7 bases, and 18 bases lay between the germline ends. CDR1 is DFQATT and CDR2 is SNEGSKA in the germline V gene (reference sequence). The CDR3 covers 13 residues. The sample is drawn from a study of T cell repertoires in cytomegalovirus infection. Overall study: Through public TCR beta signatures, both CMV infection and matching HLA type were indicated. General study findings and limits: The study identified carriers of CMV plus the relevant HLA from cumulative public TCR beta family frequency. Predominance within the ex vivo response was attributable to HLA-C-restricted CMV-specific TCR beta clonotypes.

TCRdb ran MiXCR on the reads and lists one entry per CDR3 protein. The sample has around 630,000 distinct CDR3 sequences, roughly a quarter seen once. This receptor was taken from a human donor in good health (CMV status not recorded). Some clones in this sample may be carry-over from other donors' samples. The sample was CD8+ T cells from PBMCs. The V and J genes are TRBV20-1 and TRBJ2-7; D perhaps matches TRBD2 (6 bases). The chain's CDR3 is CSARSAGPQEQYF. CDR3 nucleotides: TGCAGTGCTCGCTCCGCGGGGCCCCAGGAGCAGTACTTC.